Presented here are 25 T cell receptor delta chains from one specimen sequenced in a study of gamma-delta chains in newborns, infants, children. TCRdb called clones anew from the reads with CATT. This repertoire shows around 4,500 delta-chain clones, roughly 5% found once; its top ten account for roughly 9.7%. The material sequenced was blood. The receptors shown here come from a child who was a newborn, infant or young child, either healthy, febrile or measles-vaccinated (not recorded which).

This clone is medium-sized within its sample. This chain joins TRDV2 and TRDJ2; 11 nucleotides match TRDD3. CDR3 length equals 19 residues. V dropped 2 bases and J dropped 0; count of bases not matched to a gene: 10. Germline V gene data show CDR1 as GEAIGNYY and CDR2 as EKD. The CDR3 spells CACDKVLGDKRALTAQLFF. The CDR3, as DNA: TGTGCCTGTGACAAAGTACTGGGGGATAAGAGGGCTTTGACAGCACAACTCTTCTTT.

As to this clone: A much more abundant neighbour one base away suggests this may be a read error. The sample carries other DNA sequences with the same CDR3. This chain links TRDV2 with TRDJ2; weak D call: TRDD3 (5 bases). Germline V lookup: CDR1 GEAIGNYY, CDR2 EKD. V was trimmed by 1 base and J by 0 bases, leaving 14 bases between them. The CDR3 runs 17 residues. CDR3 region: CACDTVGGAPLTAQLFF. In DNA, the CDR3 is TGTGCCTGTGACACAGTAGGGGGTGCCCCTTTGACAGCACAACTCTTCTTT.

This clone was detected only a few times. The same CDR3 also results from other DNA sequences found in this sample. The chain couples TRDV2 to TRDJ1; 11 bases map to TRDD3. This CDR3 spans 17 amino acids. The germline CDR1 and CDR2 sequences are GEAIGNYY and EKD. Unmatched junction bases numbered 6, after V lost 1 base and J lost 0 bases. The CDR3 sequence is CACDTVLGDIYTDKLIF. The CDR3 nucleotides read TGTGCCTGTGACACAGTACTGGGGGATATCTACACCGATAAACTCATCTTT.

This clone was seen a handful of times. The rearrangement joins TRAV29/DV5 to TRDJ2; TRDD3 is a possible D gene (9 bases). The germline V and J ends were trimmed by 1 base and 0 bases, with 19 bases remaining between them. The germline V gene encodes CDR1 NSMFDY and CDR2 ISSIKDK. The CDR3 is 18 residues long. The CDR3 here is CAASILPTGGALTAQLFF. The CDR3 DNA is TGTGCAGCAAGCATTCTTCCTACTGGGGGAGCTTTGACAGCACAACTCTTCTTT.

This clone was recorded a few times. This likely reflects a read error, since a far larger clone is one base away. This CDR3 is also generated by other DNA sequences in the sample. The chain has TRDV2 and TRDJ2, with a tentative D call TRDD3 (6 bases). Per the germline V gene, CDR1 is GEAIGNYY and CDR2 is EKD. The CDR3 runs 15 residues. V was pared by 2 bases and J by 1 base, with 10 bases between. In DNA, the CDR3 is TGTGCCTGTGACATACTGGGAGATTTGACAGCACAACTCTTCTTT. It encodes CACDILGDLTAQLFF.

This clone was observed a few times. This sequence joins TRDV2 and TRDJ3, with 12 bases fitting TRDD3. Looked up from germline, CDR1 is GEAIGNYY and CDR2 is EKD. There are 20 residues in the CDR3. Unmatched junction bases numbered 9, after V lost 2 bases and J lost 2 bases. The CDR3, as DNA: TGTGCCTGTGACAATATACTGGGGGATACCAGCCCCTGGGACACCCGACAGATGTTTTTC. Encoded protein: CACDNILGDTSPWDTRQMFF.

This clone was recorded a few times. The chain recombines TRDV2 with TRDJ3, with 8 bases lining up with TRDD3. CDR3 length: 19 amino acids. Germline V gene lookup returns CDR1 GEAIGNYY and CDR2 EKD. J gave up 0 bases and V 0 bases, and 6 bases lay outside the gene matches. CDR3 residues: CACDTYWGSRSWDTRQMFF. The CDR3 DNA reads as TGTGCCTGTGACACCTACTGGGGGTCGCGCTCCTGGGACACCCGACAGATGTTTTTC.

The V and J genes are TRDV3 and TRDJ3; 8 nucleotides line up with TRDD3. The V and J ends lost 3 bases and 0 bases, in that order; junction bases with no gene match: 16. Germline CDR1 and CDR2: TVYSNPD and GDNSRS (reference sequence). This CDR3 is built from 20 residues. The CDR3: CAFSEVLGVQFSWDTRQMFF. As DNA, the CDR3 is TGTGCCTTCTCCGAAGTACTGGGGGTACAATTCTCCTGGGACACCCGACAGATGTTTTTC.

This clone was seen more than once but under ten times. J is TRDJ1 and V is TRDV1; TRDD2 might be the D (6 bases). Per the germline V gene, CDR1 is TSWWSYY and CDR2 is QGS. The V end lost 0 bases, the J end lost 11 bases, and 22 bases lay between the germline ends. The CDR3 contains 16 residues. The CDR3 spells CALGELVAILREGLIF. DNA for the CDR3: TGTGCTCTTGGGGAACTAGTAGCGATCCTACGAGAGGGTCTCATCTTT.

Concerning this clone itself: A much larger clone lies a single base off, so this may be a read error. The chain carries TRDV2 and TRDJ3, with 10 positions matching TRDD3. CDR3 length: 18 amino acids. Looked up from germline, CDR1 is GEAIGNYY and CDR2 is EKD. J gave up 2 bases and V 0 bases, and 3 bases lay outside the gene matches. The CDR3 sequence: CACDTVLGDAWDTRQMFF. In DNA form, the CDR3 reads TGTGCCTGTGACACCGTACTGGGGGATGCCTGGGACACCCGACAGATGTTTTTC.

The sample holds a few counts of this clone. This may stem from a read error, because a much larger clone lies one nucleotide away. This chain joins TRDV2 and TRDJ3; perhaps TRDD3 as D (6 bases). Germline values: CDR1 GEAIGNYY, CDR2 EKD. Trimming cost V 0 bases and J 1 base, with 15 bases left between them. The CDR3 has 19 residues. The CDR3 DNA reads TGTGCCTGTGACACCGTGATGGGGGGCACTTCCTGGGACACCCGACAGATGTTTTTC. This encodes CACDTVMGGTSWDTRQMFF.

There are a few counts of this clone. This chain connects TRDV1 to TRDJ1; TRDD3 matches 9 bases. V shed 3 bases and J 4 bases; nucleotides not matched to a gene: 12. From germline, CDR1 is TSWWSYY and CDR2 QGS. This CDR3 contains 17 residues. The CDR3 region is CALGEGGYWGNDDKLIF. The CDR3 nucleotides are TGTGCTCTTGGGGAGGGAGGGTACTGGGGGAATGACGATAAACTCATCTTT.

By share of the sample, this clone is large (0.1 to 1%). Other nucleotide sequences from this sample produce the same CDR3. This chain's CDR3 is CACDTGGYTDKLIF. The CDR3 DNA reads TGTGCCTGTGACACTGGGGGATACACCGATAAACTCATCTTT. The chain links TRDV2 to TRDJ1; 8 bases line up with TRDD3. Germline lookup yields CDR1 GEAIGNYY and CDR2 EKD. The CDR3 contains 14 residues. Losses at the gene ends were 1 base for V and 0 bases for J; bases not matched to a gene: 0.

This sequence joins TRAV29/DV5 and TRDJ2; 11 bases map to TRDD3. The J segment lost 0 bases and the V segment lost 2 bases, leaving 12 bases of the junction unmatched. The CDR3 length is 19 residues. Germline CDR1 is NSMFDY and CDR2 is ISSIKDK. The CDR3 loop reads CAASAGGYTAGTLTAQLFF. Written as DNA, the CDR3 is TGTGCAGCAAGTGCTGGGGGATACACTGCGGGGACTTTGACAGCACAACTCTTCTTT.

The CDR3 protein is CALGTLLPSGGYAHTDKLIF. The CDR3 bases are TGTGCTCTTGGGACCCTACTTCCTTCGGGGGGATACGCGCACACCGATAAACTCATCTTT. The J gene is TRDJ1; the V gene was not called; TRDD3 reflects the table's D call only, with no check against the DNA. This CDR3 is 20 amino acids long.

This clone was seen a handful of times. The rearrangement joins TRDV1 to TRDJ1, with 7 nucleotides matching TRDD3. The CDR3 covers 18 residues. V was clipped by 0 bases and J by 0 bases; unmatched bases: 10. Germline assignment: CDR1 TSWWSYY and CDR2 QGS. This chain's CDR3 is CALGELIRMGEHTDKLIF. CDR3 bases: TGTGCTCTTGGGGAACTAATCAGGATGGGGGAGCACACCGATAAACTCATCTTT.

Turning to this clone: One end of the junction varies from germline; a read error may be responsible. The chain employs TRDV2 and TRDJ3, with 7 bases lining up with TRDD3. Germline V gene sequence: CDR1 GEAIGNYY, CDR2 EKD. This CDR3 spans 16 amino acids. This chain's CDR3 is CACDNWGSWDARQMFF. The CDR3 DNA is TGTGCCTGTGACAACTGGGGATCCTGGGACGCCCGACAGATGTTTTTC.

The sample holds a few counts of this clone. The V and J genes are TRDV1 and TRDJ1, with 11 nucleotides matching TRDD3. This CDR3 contains 19 residues. Looked up from germline, CDR1 is TSWWSYY and CDR2 is QGS. V was clipped by 1 base and J by 2 bases; unmatched bases: 12. CDR3 protein: CALGERYLRTGGYTDKLIF. The CDR3 DNA reads as TGTGCTCTTGGGGAACGGTACCTACGAACTGGGGGATATACCGATAAACTCATCTTT.

As regards this clone: A junction boundary mismatches the germline segment, possibly from a read error. The chain joins TRDV2 to TRDJ3, with D possibly being TRDD3 (6 bases). The length of the CDR3 is 20 residues. Germline V gene data show CDR1 as GEAIGNYY and CDR2 as EKD. Here the CDR3 DNA reads TGTGCCTGTGACACCTGGGGGCCTAACCTCAGCTCCTGGGACACCCGACAGACGTTTTTC. Translating gives CACDTWGPNLSSWDTRQTFF.

This clone occurred a few times. Being one base from a much bigger clone, this may be a read error. This sample includes further DNA sequences coding for the same CDR3. V is TRDV2 and J is TRDJ3; 12 nucleotides agree with TRDD3. V gave up 2 bases and J gave up 0 bases; unmatched junction bases: 7. There are 20 residues in the CDR3. Per germline, CDR1 GEAIGNYY and CDR2 EKD. CDR3 sequence (DNA): TGTGCCTGTGACAAAGTACTGGGGGATACCAGCTCCTGGGACACCCGACAGATGTTTTTC. Translation: CACDKVLGDTSSWDTRQMFF.

In regard to this clone: Germline is not matched at one junction end, which may reflect a read error. The CDR3 DNA reads as TGTGCTTTTGGGGAAATAGTCCGAACTTATACTGGGGGATACGCGAAGTACACCGATAAACTCATCTTT. The encoded protein is CAFGEIVRTYTGGYAKYTDKLIF. The chain is built from TRDV1 and TRDJ1; 13 positions match TRDD3. This CDR3 has 23 residues. Germline V gene data show CDR1 as TSWWSYY and CDR2 as QGS.

Notes on this clone: Possible read error: a much larger clone is one base away. The chain couples TRDV2 to TRDJ1; 7 bases line up with TRDD3. Germline-derived CDR1 and CDR2 are GEAIGNYY and EKD. This CDR3 has 14 amino acids. The DNA for the CDR3 is TGTGCCTGTGACACCGTGGGGGACACCGATAAACTCACCTTT. This sequence encodes CACDTVGDTDKLTF.

Comment on this clone: A read error may account for a junction end that differs from germline. The identical CDR3 is also encoded by other nucleotide sequences in the sample. The chain combines TRDV2 with TRDJ3, with 10 bases identical to TRDD3. Germline V gene lookup returns CDR1 GEAIGNYY and CDR2 EKD. The CDR3 has 17 amino acids. This chain's CDR3 is CACDATGGLWDTRQMFF. As DNA, the CDR3 is TGTGCCTGTGACGCTACTGGGGGATTGTGGGACACCCGGCAGATGTTTTTC.

The chain links TRDV3 to TRDJ1; 8 nucleotides align to TRDD3. The J segment lost 0 bases and the V segment lost 3 bases, leaving 18 bases of the junction unmatched. The CDR3 has 18 amino acids. Germline V gene sequence: CDR1 TVYSNPD, CDR2 GDNSRS (reference sequence). The CDR3 reads CALGPRRSGGPNTDKLIF. CDR3 sequence (DNA): TGTGCCTTAGGGCCGCGGAGGTCTGGGGGACCGAACACCGATAAACTCATCTTT. The whole variable domain, remainder taken from reference TRDV3 and TRDJ1, is CDKVTQSSPDQTVASGSEVVLLCTYDTVYSNPDLFWYRIRPDYSFQFVFYGDNSRSEGADFTQGRFSVKHILTQKAFHLVISPVRTEDSATYYCALGPRRSGGPNTDKLIFGKGTRVTVEP.

This clone was seen a few times. V is TRDV2 and J is TRDJ3; unclear D gene. Because TCRdb records no J gene, it was assigned here through a match of the DNA to germline. The CDR3 has 17 residues. The ends were cut back, 0 bases at V and 0 bases at J, with 8 bases in the middle. Per germline, CDR1 GEAIGNYY and CDR2 EKD. The CDR3 coding sequence is TGTGCCTGTGACACCGGCGGGCCCTCCTGGGACACCCGACAGATGTTTTTC. Translation: CACDTGGPSWDTRQMFF.